This TCR beta chain derives from a study of CD8 T cells in Susac syndrome (dated by TCRdb to the late 2010s). At the level of the whole study: Whether CD8+ T cell activation and differentiation in Susac syndrome was antigen driven was tested using repertoire sequencing. The clonality of the CD8+ T cell repertoire was compared across around twelve healthy donors, around 14 Susac syndrome patients and around 15 multiple sclerosis patients.

Here is what the overall study found, with its caveats: The number of individuals in the TCR sequencing and HLA analysis was acknowledged as relatively small.

A remark on this clonotype: The target of this receptor is not known. Per-nucleotide qualities are absent, and no much larger clonotype sits a single base away.

The germline V gene (reference sequence) sets CDR1 to SEHNR and CDR2 to FQNEAQ. The CDR3 contains 12 residues, cysteine and phenylalanine counted. The DNA shown is the 36-base CDR3, in frame from base 1. V lost 4 bases and J lost 5 bases; the stretch between them is 8 bases long. RNA was extracted using the RNeasy kit, and roughly 0.45 to 1 microgram was reverse transcribed with random hexamers. The immunoSEQ multiplex PCR assay, which covers 54 Vbeta and 13 Jbeta segments, was used to amplify TCR beta CDR3 regions. PCR amplification bias was corrected using a synthetic template baseline for primer optimization and computational correction. Per the original workflow: Reads were annotated to V, D and J genes according to IMGT and were analyzed with immunoSEQ Analyzer, with only productive sequences retained. To calculate clonality, Shannon entropy was normalized by log2 of the number of productive unique sequences and then subtracted from one. Public and private clones were assessed among the 100 most prevalent clones of each patient and control. Clones were defined as Susac-specific if absent from the healthy and MS cohorts, from approximately 1,100 published viral clones and from other ImmuneACCESS disease sequences. In-frame beta chains were kept once TCRdb had trimmed the public reads at Q25 with fastp and called clones with MiXCR. Rows matching on CDR3 protein sequence are summarized as one entry with the most common DNA and genes. TCRdb, rather than the study authors, made the V and J calls. This sample comprises around 190,000 distinct CDR3 sequences, about 95% of them detected only once. Together, the top ten hold roughly 0.16% of the sample.

High-throughput TCR beta sequencing profiled peripheral blood CD8+ and CD4+ T cells from healthy donors, Susac syndrome patients and multiple sclerosis patients. Treatment-naive patients with stable or active relapsing-remitting disease fulfilling revised McDonald criteria were used as multiple sclerosis controls. Bulk CD8+ and CD4+ T cells were purified by magnetic negative isolation, whereas CD8+ TEMRA cells were enriched by FACS. Blood was drawn into EDTA tubes, processed within 24 hours, and PBMCs were isolated by density gradient centrifugation. PBMCs intended for TCR sequencing were frozen in liquid nitrogen and were later thawed in a 37 degrees C water bath. A purity of at least 90% was achieved for sorted or isolated CD4+, CD8+ and CD8+ TEMRA cells.

The chain links TRBV7-9 with TRBJ2-5; no D gene can be assigned with confidence. This TCR was recovered from a human donor with multiple sclerosis. Sequenced sample: CD8+ T cells from PBMCs. The CDR3 in this case is CASSSVGETQYF. Read as DNA, the sequence is TGTGCCAGCAGCTCCGTGGGCGAGACCCAGTACTTC.